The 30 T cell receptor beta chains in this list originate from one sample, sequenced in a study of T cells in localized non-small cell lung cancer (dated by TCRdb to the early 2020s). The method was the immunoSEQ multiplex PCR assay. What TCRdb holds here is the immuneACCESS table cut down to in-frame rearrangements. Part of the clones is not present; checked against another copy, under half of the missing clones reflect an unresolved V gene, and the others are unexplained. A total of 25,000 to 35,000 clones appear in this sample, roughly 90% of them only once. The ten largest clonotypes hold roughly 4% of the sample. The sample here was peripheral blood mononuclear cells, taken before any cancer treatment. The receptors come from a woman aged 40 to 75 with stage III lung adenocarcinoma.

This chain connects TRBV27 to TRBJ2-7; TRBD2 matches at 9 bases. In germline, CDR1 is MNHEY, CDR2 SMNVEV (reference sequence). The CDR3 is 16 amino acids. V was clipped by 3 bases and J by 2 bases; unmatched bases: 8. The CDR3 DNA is TGTGCCAGCAGTTTCTACACTAGCGGGCCAGCCTACGAGCAGTACTTC. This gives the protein CASSFYTSGPAYEQYF.

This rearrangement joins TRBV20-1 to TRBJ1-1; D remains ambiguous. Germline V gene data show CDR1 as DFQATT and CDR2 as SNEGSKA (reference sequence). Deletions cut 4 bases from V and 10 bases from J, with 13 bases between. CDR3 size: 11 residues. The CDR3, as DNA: TGCAGTGCTAAAGCAACCCATCGAGCTTTCTTT. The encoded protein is CSAKATHRAFF.

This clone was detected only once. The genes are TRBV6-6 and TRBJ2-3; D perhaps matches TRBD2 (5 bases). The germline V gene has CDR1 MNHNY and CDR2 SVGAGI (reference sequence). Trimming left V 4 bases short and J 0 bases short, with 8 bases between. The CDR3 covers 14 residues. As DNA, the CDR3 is TGTGCCAGCAGTTCCCGGACTAGCACAGATACGCAGTATTTT. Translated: CASSSRTSTDTQYF.

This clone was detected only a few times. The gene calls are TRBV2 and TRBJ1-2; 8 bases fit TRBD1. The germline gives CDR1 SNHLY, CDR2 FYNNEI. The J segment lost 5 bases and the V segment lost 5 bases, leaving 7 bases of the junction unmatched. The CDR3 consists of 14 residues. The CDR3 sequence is CASSWTGSSYGYTF. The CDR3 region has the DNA TGTGCCAGCAGTTGGACAGGGAGCAGTTATGGCTACACCTTC. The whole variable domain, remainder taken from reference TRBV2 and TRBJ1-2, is EPEVTQTPSHQVTQMGQEVILRCVPISNHLYFYWYRQILGQKVEFLVSFYNNEISEKSEIFDDQFSVERPDGSNFTLKIRSTKLEDSAMYFCASSWTGSSYGYTFGSGTRLTVV.

The CDR3, as DNA: TGTGCCAGCAGCCGCGTAGACAGGGGCACTGAAGCTTTCTTT. Its translation is CASSRVDRGTEAFF. The rearrangement uses TRBV5-4 and TRBJ1-1, with TRBD1 matching over 8 bases. The junction had 6 bases not matched to a gene; V was cut back by 4 bases and J by 4 bases. Germline V CDR1 and CDR2: SGHNT, YYREEE (reference sequence). There are 14 residues in the CDR3.

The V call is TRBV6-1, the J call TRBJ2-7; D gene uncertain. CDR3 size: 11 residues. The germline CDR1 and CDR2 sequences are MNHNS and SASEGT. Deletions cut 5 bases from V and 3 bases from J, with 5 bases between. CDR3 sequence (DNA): TGTGCCAGCAGTCAACACTACGAGCAGTACTTC. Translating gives CASSQHYEQYF.

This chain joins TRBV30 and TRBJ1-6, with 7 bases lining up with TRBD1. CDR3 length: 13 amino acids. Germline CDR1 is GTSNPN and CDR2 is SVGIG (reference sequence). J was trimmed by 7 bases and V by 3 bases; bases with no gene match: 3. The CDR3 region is CAWRTGWNSPLHF. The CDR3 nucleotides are TGTGCCTGGAGGACAGGGTGGAATTCACCCCTCCACTTT.

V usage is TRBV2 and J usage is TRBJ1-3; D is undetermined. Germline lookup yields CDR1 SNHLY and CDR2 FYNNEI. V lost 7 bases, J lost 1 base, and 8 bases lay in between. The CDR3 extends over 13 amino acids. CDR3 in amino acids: CASNRDSGNTIYF. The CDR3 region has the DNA TGTGCCAGCAATCGGGATTCTGGAAACACCATATATTTT.

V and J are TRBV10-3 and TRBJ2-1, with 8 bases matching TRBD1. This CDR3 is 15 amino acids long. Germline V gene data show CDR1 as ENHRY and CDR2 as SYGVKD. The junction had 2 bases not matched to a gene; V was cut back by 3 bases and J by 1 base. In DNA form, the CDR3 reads TGTGCCATCAGTGAAGGGGACAGGTCCTACAATGAGCAGTTCTTC. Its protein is CAISEGDRSYNEQFF.

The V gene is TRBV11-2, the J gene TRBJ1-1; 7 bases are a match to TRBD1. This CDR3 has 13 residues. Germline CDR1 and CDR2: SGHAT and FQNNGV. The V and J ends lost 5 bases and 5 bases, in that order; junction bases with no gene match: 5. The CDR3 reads CASSADRRTEAFF. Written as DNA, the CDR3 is TGTGCCAGCAGCGCGGACAGGAGGACTGAAGCTTTCTTT.

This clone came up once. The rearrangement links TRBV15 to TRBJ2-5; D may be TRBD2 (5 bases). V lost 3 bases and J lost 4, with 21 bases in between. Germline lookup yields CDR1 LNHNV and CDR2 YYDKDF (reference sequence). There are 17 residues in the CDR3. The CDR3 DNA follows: TGTGCCACCAGCAGGGGCGTCCTTCGGGCGGGTATAGAGACCCAGTACTTC. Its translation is CATSRGVLRAGIETQYF.

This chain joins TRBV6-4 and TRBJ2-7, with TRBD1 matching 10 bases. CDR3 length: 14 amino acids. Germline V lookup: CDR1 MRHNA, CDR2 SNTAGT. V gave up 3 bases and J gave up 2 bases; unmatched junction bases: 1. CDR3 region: CASSEGQGTYEQYF. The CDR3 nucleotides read TGTGCCAGCAGTGAGGGACAGGGGACCTACGAGCAGTACTTC.

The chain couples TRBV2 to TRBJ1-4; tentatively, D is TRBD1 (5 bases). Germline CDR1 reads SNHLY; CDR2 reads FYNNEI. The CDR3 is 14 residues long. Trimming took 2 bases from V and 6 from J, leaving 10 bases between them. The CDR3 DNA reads TGTGCCAGCAGTGAATACAGGCTCGATGAAAAACTGTTTTTT. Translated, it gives CASSEYRLDEKLFF.

CDR3 sequence (DNA): TGCGCCAGCAGCCAAGCCCGAAGCTTAGTGACTTATACGCAGTATTTT. Residues: CASSQARSLVTYTQYF. The chain uses TRBV4-1 and TRBJ2-3, with unresolved D. The germline V gene has CDR1 MGHRA and CDR2 YSYEKL. V was trimmed by 1 base and J by 7 bases, leaving 18 bases between them. This CDR3 comprises 16 residues.

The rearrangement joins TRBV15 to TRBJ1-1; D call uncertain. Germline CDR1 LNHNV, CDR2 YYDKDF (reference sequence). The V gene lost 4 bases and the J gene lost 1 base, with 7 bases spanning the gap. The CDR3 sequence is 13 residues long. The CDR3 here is CATSMQENTEAFF. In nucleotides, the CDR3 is TGTGCCACCAGCATGCAGGAGAACACTGAAGCTTTCTTT.

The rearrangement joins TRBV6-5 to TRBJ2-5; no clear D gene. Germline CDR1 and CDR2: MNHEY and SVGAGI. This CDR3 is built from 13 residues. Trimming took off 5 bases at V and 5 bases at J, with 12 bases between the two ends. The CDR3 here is CASSTSIGETQYF. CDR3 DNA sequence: TGTGCCAGCAGTACGTCAATTGGGGAGACCCAGTACTTC.

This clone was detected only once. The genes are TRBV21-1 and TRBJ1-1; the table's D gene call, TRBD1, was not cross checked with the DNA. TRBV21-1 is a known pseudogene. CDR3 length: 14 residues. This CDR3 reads CASSWDRDGTEAFF. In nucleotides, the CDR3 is TGTGCCAGCAGCTGGGACAGGGACGGAACTGAAGCTTTCTTT.

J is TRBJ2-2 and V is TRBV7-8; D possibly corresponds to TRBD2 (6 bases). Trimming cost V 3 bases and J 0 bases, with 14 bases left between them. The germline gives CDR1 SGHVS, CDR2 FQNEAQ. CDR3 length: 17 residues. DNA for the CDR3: TGTGCCAGCAGCTTCGGAGGAGGGCTAGCGAACACCGGGGAGCTGTTTTTT. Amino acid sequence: CASSFGGGLANTGELFF. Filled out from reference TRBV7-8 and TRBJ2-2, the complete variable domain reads GAGVSQSPRYKVAKRGQDVALRCDPISGHVSLFWYQQALGQGPEFLTYFQNEAQLDKSGLPSDRFFAERPEGSVSTLKIQRTQQEDSAVYLCASSFGGGLANTGELFFGEGSRLTVL.

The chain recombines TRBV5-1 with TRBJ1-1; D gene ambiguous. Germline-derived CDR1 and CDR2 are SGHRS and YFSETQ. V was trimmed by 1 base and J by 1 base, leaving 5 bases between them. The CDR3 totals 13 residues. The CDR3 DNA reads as TGCGCCAGCAGCTTGAACAGGAACACTGAAGCTTTCTTT. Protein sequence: CASSLNRNTEAFF. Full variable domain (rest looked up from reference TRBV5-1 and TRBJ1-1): KAGVTQTPRYLIKTRGQQVTLSCSPISGHRSVSWYQQTPGQGLQFLFEYFSETQRNKGNFPGRFSGRQFSNSRSEMNVSTLELGDSALYLCASSLNRNTEAFFGQGTRLTVV.

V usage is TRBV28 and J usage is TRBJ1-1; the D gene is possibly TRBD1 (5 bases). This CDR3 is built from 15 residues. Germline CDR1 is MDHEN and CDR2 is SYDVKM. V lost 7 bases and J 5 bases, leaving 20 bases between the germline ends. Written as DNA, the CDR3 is TGTGCCAGCACCATTCCGGGACTTCTTTGGACTGAAGCTTTCTTT. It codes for CASTIPGLLWTEAFF.

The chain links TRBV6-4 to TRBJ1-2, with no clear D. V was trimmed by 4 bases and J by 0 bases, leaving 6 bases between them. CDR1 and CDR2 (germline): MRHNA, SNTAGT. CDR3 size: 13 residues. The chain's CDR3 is CASSGAANYGYTF. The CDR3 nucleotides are TGTGCCAGCAGTGGGGCGGCTAACTATGGCTACACCTTC.

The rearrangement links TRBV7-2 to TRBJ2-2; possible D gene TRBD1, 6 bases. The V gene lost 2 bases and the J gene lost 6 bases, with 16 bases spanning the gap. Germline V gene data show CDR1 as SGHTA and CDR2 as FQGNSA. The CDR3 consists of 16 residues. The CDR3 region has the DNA TGTGCCAGCAGCTTATCTACAGGGAAGTTGGCCGGGGAGCTGTTTTTT. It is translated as CASSLSTGKLAGELFF.

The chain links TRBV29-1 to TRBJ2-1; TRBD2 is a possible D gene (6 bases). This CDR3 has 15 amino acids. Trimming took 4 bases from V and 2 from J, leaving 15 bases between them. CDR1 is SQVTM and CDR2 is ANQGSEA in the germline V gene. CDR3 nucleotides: TGCAGCGTTGCCCTGGGAGGCGGGGCCTACAATGAGCAGTTCTTC. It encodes CSVALGGGAYNEQFF.

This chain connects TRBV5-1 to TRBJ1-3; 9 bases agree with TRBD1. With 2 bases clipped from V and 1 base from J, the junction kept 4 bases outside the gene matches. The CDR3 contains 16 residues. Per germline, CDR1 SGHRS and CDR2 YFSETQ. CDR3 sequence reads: CASSLQGAGSGNTIYF. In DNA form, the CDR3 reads TGCGCCAGCAGCTTACAGGGGGCTGGATCTGGAAACACCATATATTTT.

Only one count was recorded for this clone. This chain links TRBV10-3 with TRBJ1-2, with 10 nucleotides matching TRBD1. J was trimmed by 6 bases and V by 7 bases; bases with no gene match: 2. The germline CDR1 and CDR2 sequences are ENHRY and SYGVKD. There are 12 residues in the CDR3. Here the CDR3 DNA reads TGTGCCATCACTGGGACAGGGGATGGCTACACCTTC. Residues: CAITGTGDGYTF.

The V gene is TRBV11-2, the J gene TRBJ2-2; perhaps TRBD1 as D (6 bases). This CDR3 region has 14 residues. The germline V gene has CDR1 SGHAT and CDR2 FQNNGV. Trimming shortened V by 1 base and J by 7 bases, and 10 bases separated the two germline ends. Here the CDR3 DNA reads TGTGCCAGCAGCTTAGCAGGGGCGGGCGGGGAGCTGTTTTTT. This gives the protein CASSLAGAGGELFF.

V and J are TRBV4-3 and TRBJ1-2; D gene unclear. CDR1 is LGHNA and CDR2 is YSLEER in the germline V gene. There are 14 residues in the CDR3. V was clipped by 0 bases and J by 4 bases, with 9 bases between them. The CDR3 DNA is TGCGCCAGCAGCCAAGAAACGGAGATCTATGGCTACACCTTC. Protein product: CASSQETEIYGYTF.

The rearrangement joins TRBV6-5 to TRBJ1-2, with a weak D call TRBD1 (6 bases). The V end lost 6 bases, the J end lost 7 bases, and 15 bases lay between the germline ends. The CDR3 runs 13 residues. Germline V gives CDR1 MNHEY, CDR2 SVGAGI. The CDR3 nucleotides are TGTGCCAGCAGCCTAACAGGGTTTAGTGGCTACACCTTC. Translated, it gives CASSLTGFSGYTF.

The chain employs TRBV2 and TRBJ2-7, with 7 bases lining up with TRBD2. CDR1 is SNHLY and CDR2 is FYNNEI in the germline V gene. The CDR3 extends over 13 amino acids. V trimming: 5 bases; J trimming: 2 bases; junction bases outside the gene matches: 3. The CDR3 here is CASSHGGTYEQYF. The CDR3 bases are TGTGCCAGCAGTCACGGGGGGACCTACGAGCAGTACTTC. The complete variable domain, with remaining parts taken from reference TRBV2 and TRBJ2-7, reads EPEVTQTPSHQVTQMGQEVILRCVPISNHLYFYWYRQILGQKVEFLVSFYNNEISEKSEIFDDQFSVERPDGSNFTLKIRSTKLEDSAMYFCASSHGGTYEQYFGPGTRLTVT.

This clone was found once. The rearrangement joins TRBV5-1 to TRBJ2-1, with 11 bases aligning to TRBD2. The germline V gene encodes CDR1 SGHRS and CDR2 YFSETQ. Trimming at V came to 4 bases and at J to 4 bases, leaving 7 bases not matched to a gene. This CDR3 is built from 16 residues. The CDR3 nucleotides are TGCGCCAGCAGCACGGGGACTAGCGGAATTTACAATGAGCAGTTCTTC. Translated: CASSTGTSGIYNEQFF.